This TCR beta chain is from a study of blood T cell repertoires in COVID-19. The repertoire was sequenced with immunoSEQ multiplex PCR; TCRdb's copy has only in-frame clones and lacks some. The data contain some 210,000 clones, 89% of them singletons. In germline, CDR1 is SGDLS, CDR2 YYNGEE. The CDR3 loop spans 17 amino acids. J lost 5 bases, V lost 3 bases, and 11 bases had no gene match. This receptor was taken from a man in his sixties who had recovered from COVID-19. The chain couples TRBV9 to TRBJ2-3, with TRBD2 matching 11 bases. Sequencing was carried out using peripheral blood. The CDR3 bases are TGTGCCAGCAGCGGTCTGACTAGCGGGGCGGTCCGAGATACGCAGTATTTT. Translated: CASSGLTSGAVRDTQYF.